This T cell receptor beta chain originates from a study of T cells in Graves' hyperthyroidism and ophthalmopathy. Many counts were recorded for this clonotype. It was RNA transcripts that yielded the amplified TCR beta CDR3 regions. The HTBI primer set served for first-round RT-PCR of the TCR CDR3. One entry per CDR3 protein, called by TCRdb with MiXCR from the multiplex PCR reads. Of more than 500,000 distinct CDR3 sequences in the sample, around 15% are singletons; the top ten hold approximately 32%. The germline V gene encodes CDR1 SGHTA and CDR2 FQGNSA. This CDR3 has 11 amino acids. Trimming shortened V by 3 bases and J by 5 bases, and 3 bases separated the two germline ends. Diagnoses were made from clinical symptoms, serum measures (thyroxine and TRAb), thyroid ultrasound and orbital computed tomography.

The chain carries TRBV7-2 and TRBJ2-3; D is undetermined. The source material was blood. This sequence was found in a woman aged 30 to 39 with Graves' ophthalmopathy. The CDR3, as DNA: TGTGCCAGCAGCTTTGAAGATACGCAGTATTTT. The encoded protein is CASSFEDTQYF.